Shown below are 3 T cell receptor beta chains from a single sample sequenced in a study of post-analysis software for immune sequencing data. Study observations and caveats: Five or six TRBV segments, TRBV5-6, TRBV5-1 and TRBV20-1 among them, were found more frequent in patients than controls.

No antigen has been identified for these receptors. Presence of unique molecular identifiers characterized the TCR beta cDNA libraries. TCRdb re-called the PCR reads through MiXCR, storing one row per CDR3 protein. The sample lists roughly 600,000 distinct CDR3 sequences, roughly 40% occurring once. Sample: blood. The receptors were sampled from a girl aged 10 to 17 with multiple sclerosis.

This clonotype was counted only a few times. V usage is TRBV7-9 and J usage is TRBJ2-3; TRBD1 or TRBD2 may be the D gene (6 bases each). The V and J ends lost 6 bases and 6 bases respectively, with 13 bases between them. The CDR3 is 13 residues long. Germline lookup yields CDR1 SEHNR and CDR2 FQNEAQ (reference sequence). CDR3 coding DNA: TGTGCCAGCAGGAGGGGGGAGGTCGATACGCAGTATTTT. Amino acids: CASRRGEVDTQYF.

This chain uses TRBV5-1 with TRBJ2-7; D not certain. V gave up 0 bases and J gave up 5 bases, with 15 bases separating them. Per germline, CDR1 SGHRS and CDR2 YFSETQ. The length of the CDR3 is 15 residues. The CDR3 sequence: CASSLGAASGDEQYF. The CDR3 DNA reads TGCGCCAGCAGCTTGGGGGCTGCCAGTGGCGACGAGCAGTACTTC.

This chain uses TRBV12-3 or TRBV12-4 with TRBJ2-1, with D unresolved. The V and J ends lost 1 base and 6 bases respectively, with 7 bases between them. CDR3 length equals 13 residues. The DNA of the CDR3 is TGTGCCAGCAGTTTAGGGAACCCCAATGAGCAGTTCTTC. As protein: CASSLGNPNEQFF.